The 24 T cell receptor beta chains below were found in one sample sequenced in a study of tumor and adjacent non-tumor tissue in lung cancer. This sample's RNA came from whole unsorted tissue. The normal lung tissue was taken more than 3 cm from the tumor edge. Three rounds of nested PCR, following a modified ARM-PCR protocol, produced the TCRbeta library. One entry per CDR3 protein results from TCRdb running MiXCR on the multiplex PCR reads. The table shows about 60,000 distinct CDR3 sequences, with roughly 57% occurring only once. Sequenced: distant non-tumor lung tissue. Receptor source: a man between 70 and 80 years old with non-small cell lung cancer.

This clonotype was picked up a small number of times. A much larger clone sits a single nucleotide away, making a read error possible. CDR3 coding DNA: TGCAGCGTTGAGGCCAGGAACGCTGAAGCTTTCTTT. Its protein product is CSVEARNAEAFF. The rearrangement links TRBV29-1 to TRBJ1-1; D not resolved. The CDR3 runs 12 residues. CDR1 and CDR2 from the germline V gene are SQVTM and ANQGSEA.

A word on this clonotype: The CDR3 end shows no conserved phenylalanine or tryptophan, and so a read error is likely. This chain joins TRBV11-3 and TRBJ2-4; 7 bases are a match to TRBD1. The CDR3 consists of 16 residues. Per germline, CDR1 SGHNT and CDR2 YENEEA. V lost 5 bases to trimming and J lost 3 bases; unmatched junction nucleotides: 10. The CDR3 reads CASSENRGSVKNIQYL. CDR3 nucleotides: TGTGCCAGCAGCGAAAACAGGGGTTCGGTCAAAAACATTCAGTACTTA.

Concerning this clonotype itself: This may be a read error, as it is one base from a much larger clone. The chain employs TRBV29-1 and TRBJ2-7; perhaps D is TRBD1 or TRBD2 (5 bases each). This CDR3 contains 13 residues. Germline loops: CDR1 SQVTM, CDR2 ANQGSEA. This CDR3 is CSVPGRSSCEQYF. CDR3 DNA sequence: TGCAGCGTGCCGGGACGGAGCTCCTGCGAGCAGTACTTC.

The chain carries TRBV12-3 or TRBV12-4 and TRBJ1-2; D is unresolved. Trimming pared 9 bases from V and 8 bases from J, leaving 19 bases between. The CDR3 length is 13 residues. Here the CDR3 DNA reads TGTGCCAGTTCGAAGGACGTGTCGCTGGGCTACACCTTC. It encodes CASSKDVSLGYTF.

With regard to this clonotype: Being one base from a much bigger clone, this may be a read error. The J gene is TRBJ2-7, the V gene TRBV29-1, with D perhaps TRBD1 (5 bases). The V gene's germline CDR1 is SQVTM and CDR2 ANQGSEA. The V end lost 5 bases, the J end lost 2 bases, and 10 bases lay between the germline ends. This CDR3 region has 12 residues. The CDR3 loop is CSVSDITYEQYF. CDR3 DNA: TGCAGCGTTTCGGACATTACCTACGAGCAGTACTTC.

CDR3 residues: CATSVRYTGELFF. CDR3 DNA: TGTGCCACCAGCGTGAGATACACCGGGGAGCTGTTTTTT. The V call is TRBV15, the J call TRBJ2-2; no firm D call. V lost 5 bases and J 3 bases, leaving 7 bases between the germline ends. In germline, CDR1 is LNHNV, CDR2 YYDKDF (reference sequence). This CDR3 has 13 amino acids. Based on the CDR3 plus reference TRBV15 and TRBJ2-2, the full variable domain is DAMVIQNPRYQVTQFGKPVTLSCSQTLNHNVMYWYQQKSSQAPKLLFHYYDKDFNNEADTPDNFQSRRPNTSFCFLDIRSPGLGDTAMYLCATSVRYTGELFFGEGSRLTVL.

This clonotype appeared many times. The rearrangement joins TRBV4-1 to TRBJ2-1; D not certain. V was pared by 0 bases and J by 6 bases, with 18 bases between. The CDR3 has 17 amino acids. The germline CDR1 and CDR2 sequences are MGHRA and YSYEKL. The chain's CDR3 is CASSQETRVQPSNEQFF. The CDR3 bases are TGCGCCAGCAGCCAAGAAACCCGGGTCCAGCCAAGCAATGAGCAGTTCTTC.

This clonotype was seen ten or more times. The J gene is TRBJ2-7, the V gene TRBV29-1; 11 bases map to TRBD1. The CDR3 sequence is 14 residues long. Germline assignment: CDR1 SQVTM and CDR2 ANQGSEA. After removal of 4 bases from V and 9 bases from J, the junction contained 11 bases not matched to a gene. CDR3 in amino acids: CSVGPGTGGYWQYF. CDR3 bases: TGCAGCGTTGGGCCGGGGACAGGGGGTTACTGGCAGTACTTC.

Of note for this clonotype: This may come from a read error, since a much larger clone is one base off. The chain combines TRBV6-5 with TRBJ2-7; D is perhaps TRBD2 (6 bases). Germline lookup yields CDR1 MNHEY and CDR2 SVGAGI. The V end was cut by 9 bases, the J end by 8 bases, with 20 bases between. CDR3 length equals 13 residues. CDR3 in DNA: TGTGCCAGTACCCTCATGGGGGGTATGAAGCAGTACTTC. Translation: CASTLMGGMKQYF.

With respect to this clonotype: A clone one base away is much larger, so this may be a read error. This chain joins TRBV4-2 and TRBJ2-3; possibly TRBD2 for D (5 bases). The germline V gene encodes CDR1 LGHNA and CDR2 YNFKEQ. With 8 bases removed from V and 4 bases from J, the gap between germline ends came to 13 bases. There are 13 residues in the CDR3. CDR3 loop: CASQNGVADTQYF. In DNA, the CDR3 is TGTGCCAGCCAGAACGGGGTGGCAGATACGCAGTATTTT.

Comment on this clonotype: Compared with germline, one end of the junction differs, possibly owing to a read error. The chain recombines TRBV29-1 with TRBJ2-2; TRBD2 aligns across 9 bases. CDR1 SQVTM and CDR2 ANQGSEA come from the germline V gene. The length of the CDR3 is 14 residues. CDR3 protein: CSAGSSGTAGELLF. CDR3 coding DNA: TGCAGCGCCGGGTCTAGCGGGACCGCCGGGGAGCTGCTTTTT.

This clonotype was seen ten or more times. The V gene is TRBV10-3, the J gene TRBJ1-4; unclear D gene. There are 13 residues in the CDR3. Per germline, CDR1 ENHRY and CDR2 SYGVKD. V was clipped by 0 bases and J by 13 bases, with 12 bases between them. The CDR3 sequence is CAISESKASGLFF. The CDR3 region has the DNA TGTGCCATCAGTGAGTCGAAGGCGTCCGGACTGTTTTTT.

Concerning this clonotype itself: One end of the junction is discordant with germline, which a read error may explain. V is TRBV6-2 or TRBV6-3 and J is TRBJ2-1; 11 bases fit TRBD2. Germline V gene sequence: CDR1 MNHEY, CDR2 SVGEGT. The CDR3 runs 14 residues. CDR3 protein: CASTTSGRGREQFF. CDR3 nucleotide sequence: TGTGCCAGCACTACTAGCGGGAGAGGCCGTGAGCAGTTCTTT.

V is TRBV25-1 and J is TRBJ2-4; D is ambiguous. Germline CDR1 MGHDK, CDR2 SYGVNS. This CDR3 is 13 amino acids long. The V end lost 5 bases, the J end lost 2 bases, and 7 bases lay between the germline ends. The CDR3 nucleotides are TGTGCCAGCAGTTTCGGATCCAAAAACATTCAGTACTTC. Its translation: CASSFGSKNIQYF.

With respect to this clonotype: Likely a read error: the CDR3 ends without its conserved phenylalanine or tryptophan. V and J are TRBV6-2 or TRBV6-3 and TRBJ2-3; 14 nucleotides match TRBD2. Germline lookup yields CDR1 MNHEY and CDR2 SVGEGT. The CDR3 covers 19 residues. The trim removed 2 bases at V and 5 bases at J, leaving 12 bases unmatched. The CDR3 spells CASSYERTSGGQRKDTQYY. For the CDR3, the DNA is TGTGCCAGCAGTTACGAGCGGACTAGCGGGGGGCAAAGGAAAGATACGCAGTATTAT.

The chain couples TRBV11-2 to TRBJ2-7; possibly TRBD1 for D (5 bases). The CDR3 runs 17 residues. In germline, CDR1 is SGHAT, CDR2 FQNNGV. Here the CDR3 reads CASSLLQDTRSSYEQYF. CDR3 coding DNA: TGTGCTAGTAGCTTATTACAGGATACCCGGAGCTCCTACGAGCAGTACTTC. Full variable domain (remainder filled in from reference TRBV11-2 and TRBJ2-7): EAGVAQSPRYKIIEKRQSVAFWCNPISGHATLYWYQQILGQGPKLLIQFQNNGVVDDSQLPKDRFSAERLKGVDSTLKIQPAKLEDSAVYLCASSLLQDTRSSYEQYFGPGTRLTVT.

Comments on this clonotype: This may be a read error, as it is one base from a much larger clone. This chain connects TRBV7-8 to TRBJ1-3, with D unresolved. Trimming stripped 5 bases from V and 0 bases from J, with 11 bases between. Germline lookup yields CDR1 SGHVS and CDR2 FQNEAQ. This CDR3 is built from 15 residues. The CDR3 DNA sequence: TGTGCCAGCAGCGAGGGATTTAACTCTGGAAACACCATATATTTT. Its protein is CASSEGFNSGNTIYF.

This clonotype came up many times. The chain combines TRBV5-4 with TRBJ1-2; the D gene is possibly TRBD1 (5 bases). The CDR3 spans 12 residues. Germline CDR1 SGHNT, CDR2 YYREEE (reference sequence). The ends were cut back, 2 bases at V and 7 bases at J, with 9 bases in the middle. As DNA, the CDR3 is TGTGCCAGCAGCTTCGACAGTTCTGGCTACACCTTC. It yields the protein CASSFDSSGYTF.

Turning to this clonotype: A much larger clone differs from this one at a single base, so this may be a read error. The chain combines TRBV4-2 with TRBJ1-5; D remains ambiguous. The CDR3 contains 16 residues. Germline V lookup: CDR1 LGHNA, CDR2 YNFKEQ. V shed 0 bases and J shed 1 base, with 10 bases lying between them. The CDR3 bases are TGTGCCAGCAGCCAAGATAGGATTTTAAGCAATCAGCCCCAGCATTTT. It specifies CASSQDRILSNQPQHF.

Turning to this clonotype: This CDR3 fails to terminate in the conserved phenylalanine or tryptophan, so it likely reflects a read error. DNA of the CDR3: TGCGCCAGCAGCCAGGCTCATAGGGCCAACCATAACTATGGCTACACCCTC. Translated: CASSQAHRANHNYGYTL. The rearrangement links TRBV4-1 to TRBJ1-2; D is ambiguous. From germline, CDR1 is MGHRA and CDR2 YSYEKL. The length of the CDR3 is 17 residues. Trimming stripped 3 bases from V and 1 base from J, with 18 bases between.

With respect to this clonotype: One end of the junction does not line up with germline, which may come from a read error. This sequence joins TRBV6-1 and TRBJ1-1, with D maybe TRBD1 (6 bases). The CDR3 is 14 amino acids. Germline-derived CDR1 and CDR2 are MNHNS and SASEGT. CDR3 coding DNA: TGTGCCAGCAGTGATGACAGGTTGAACATTGAAGCTTTCTTT. Its translation is CASSDDRLNIEAFF.

Points on this clonotype: One base away lies a much larger clone, so this may be a sequencing read error. This sequence joins TRBV20-1 and TRBJ2-1, with a possible D match to TRBD2 (6 bases). This CDR3 is 14 amino acids long. Per the germline V gene, CDR1 is DFQATT and CDR2 is SNEGSKA (reference sequence). CDR3 nucleotide sequence: TGCTGTGCTATATCTGGAGGGCAACTCAATGAGCAGTTCTTC. Translation: CCAISGGQLNEQFF.

Comments on this clonotype: This may stem from a read error, because a much larger clone lies one nucleotide away. V gene TRBV12-3 or TRBV12-4 combines with J gene TRBJ2-3; 7 bases match TRBD1. The CDR3 runs to 16 residues. The CDR3 DNA reads TGTGCCAGCAGTTTATCGGTGACAGGGTGCACAGATACGCAGTGTTTT. Translating it yields CASSLSVTGCTDTQCF.

Ten or more counts support this clonotype. This rearrangement joins TRBV6-1 to TRBJ1-1, with D unresolved. V lost 6 bases and J 3 bases, leaving 5 bases between the germline ends. The CDR3 covers 11 residues. Germline-derived CDR1 and CDR2 are MNHNS and SASEGT. CDR3 region: CASSIYTEAFF. CDR3 sequence (DNA): TGTGCCAGCAGCATATACACTGAAGCTTTCTTT.